Below are 17 T cell receptor beta chains sequenced from a single sample in a study of cytomegalovirus exposure and HLA in healthy donors. PCR amplification relied on 60 Vbeta primers (plus 13 Jbeta primers). Clones were read by immunoSEQ multiplex PCR, and TCRdb kept only the in-frame ones, dropping some. Of about 140,000 clones listed, 73% were seen once; the top ten hold 14%. Sequenced sample: PBMCs. These receptors were taken from a human donor in good health.

In its sample, this clone was seen once. The chain couples TRBV4-1 to TRBJ1-5, with D possibly TRBD1 on 6 matching bases. The CDR3 sequence is 14 residues long. The V end was cut by 2 bases, the J end by 3 bases, with 8 bases between. Germline values: CDR1 MGHRA, CDR2 YSYEKL. CDR3 residues: CASSQTGTNQPQHF. The DNA of the CDR3 is TGCGCCAGCAGCCAAACAGGGACCAATCAGCCCCAGCATTTT.

The rearrangement uses TRBV4-1 and TRBJ2-3; 9 bases are shared with TRBD2. The CDR3 spans 16 residues. Germline assignment: CDR1 MGHRA and CDR2 YSYEKL. J lost 2 bases, V lost 5 bases, and 8 bases had no gene match. The CDR3 DNA reads TGCGCCAGCAGCAAGAGGACTAGCGAACACACAGATACGCAGTATTTT. It specifies CASSKRTSEHTDTQYF.

This chain joins TRBV19 and TRBJ1-1, with D possibly TRBD1 on 5 matching bases. Trimming took 9 bases from V and 0 from J, leaving 8 bases between them. Germline-derived CDR1 and CDR2 are LNHDA and SQIVND (reference sequence). This CDR3 region has 12 residues. CDR3 region: CASGHLNTEAFF. Written as DNA, the CDR3 is TGTGCCAGCGGACACTTGAACACTGAAGCTTTCTTT.

The chain combines TRBV13 with TRBJ2-7, with 7 bases lining up with TRBD1. CDR1 is PRHDT and CDR2 is FYEKMQ in the germline V gene (reference sequence). The V and J ends lost 5 bases and 2 bases, in that order; junction bases with no gene match: 3. The CDR3 length is 13 residues. CDR3 DNA: TGTGCCAGCAGCACCGGGACAGCCTACGAGCAGTACTTC. It translates to CASSTGTAYEQYF.

Notes on this clone: At the DNA level, this CDR3 is encoded by other sequences in the same sample as well. The chain couples TRBV9 to TRBJ1-5; TRBD1 aligns across 7 bases. V trimming: 0 bases; J trimming: 4 bases; junction bases outside the gene matches: 4. CDR1 and CDR2 from the germline V gene are SGDLS and YYNGEE. The CDR3 has 15 residues. CDR3 coding DNA: TGTGCCAGCAGCGTAGGCCAGGGGGGAAATCAGCCCCAGCATTTT. It translates to CASSVGQGGNQPQHF.

This sequence joins TRBV7-3 and TRBJ2-1; 14 bases line up with TRBD2. The V and J ends lost 3 bases and 8 bases, in that order; junction bases with no gene match: 3. Germline CDR1 is SGHTA and CDR2 is FQGTGA. This CDR3 has 15 residues. The CDR3: CASSLGLAGVYEQFF. The CDR3 DNA sequence: TGTGCCAGCAGCTTGGGACTAGCGGGAGTCTATGAGCAGTTCTTC.

The chain employs TRBV29-1 and TRBJ1-4; TRBD1 matches at 7 bases. Germline V gene lookup returns CDR1 SQVTM and CDR2 ANQGSEA. The CDR3 extends over 13 amino acids. V shed 7 bases, J shed 6 bases, and the junction held 8 bases outside the gene matches. Here the CDR3 reads CSAGDSQYEKLFF. CDR3 sequence (DNA): TGCAGCGCTGGGGACAGCCAGTATGAAAAACTGTTTTTT.

The chain is built from TRBV5-4 and TRBJ1-2; a weak D match, TRBD1 (5 bases). The CDR3 has 14 residues. In germline, CDR1 is SGHNT, CDR2 YYREEE (reference sequence). Deletions cut 0 bases from V and 4 bases from J, with 10 bases between. Here the CDR3 reads CASSLGQGGYGYTF. CDR3 DNA sequence: TGTGCCAGCAGCTTGGGGCAGGGTGGCTATGGCTACACCTTC. Full variable domain (missing parts from reference TRBV5-4 and TRBJ1-2): ETGVTQSPTHLIKTRGQQVTLRCSSQSGHNTVSWYQQALGQGPQFIFQYYREEENGRGNFPPRFSGLQFPNYSSELNVNALELDDSALYLCASSLGQGGYGYTFGSGTRLTVV.

This chain links TRBV14 with TRBJ2-7; D is unresolved. The CDR3 runs to 12 residues. V lost 4 bases, J lost 0 bases, and 4 bases lay in between. Germline assignment: CDR1 SGHDN and CDR2 FVKESK. The CDR3 here is CASSLISYEQYF. CDR3 nucleotides: TGTGCCAGCAGCCTAATCTCCTACGAGCAGTACTTC.

The chain links TRBV10-1 to TRBJ2-1, with 9 nucleotides matching TRBD1. Germline CDR1 reads WNHNN; CDR2 reads SYGVQD (reference sequence). Losses at the gene ends were 4 bases for V and 5 bases for J; bases not matched to a gene: 12. CDR3 size: 17 residues. Written as DNA, the CDR3 is TGCGCCAGCAGTGCGGGACAGGGTTTGGGTTTGGACAATGAGCAGTTCTTC. It is translated as CASSAGQGLGLDNEQFF.

This chain joins TRBV4-1 and TRBJ2-3; 9 positions agree with TRBD1. This CDR3 is built from 16 residues. Germline V gene data show CDR1 as MGHRA and CDR2 as YSYEKL. J lost 4 bases, V lost 1 base, and 6 bases had no gene match. CDR3 nucleotide sequence: TGCGCCAGCAGCCAAGGCGGGACAGGGACCCCAGATACGCAGTATTTT. Its protein is CASSQGGTGTPDTQYF.

This clone was observed a single time. This CDR3 reads CASSPSTSGLSSYNEQFF. CDR3 nucleotides: TGTGCCAGCTCACCTTCGACTAGCGGGCTTAGCTCCTACAATGAGCAGTTCTTC. This sequence joins TRBV18 and TRBJ2-1; TRBD2 agrees at 10 bases. The J segment lost 0 bases and the V segment lost 3 bases, leaving 8 bases of the junction unmatched. The CDR3 has 18 residues. The germline V gene has CDR1 KGHSH and CDR2 LQKENI.

In this sample, this clone turned up a few times. The rearrangement uses TRBV19 and TRBJ1-4, with D unresolved. This CDR3 has 14 amino acids. Trimming took 6 bases from V and 0 from J, leaving 8 bases between them. Germline CDR1 and CDR2: LNHDA and SQIVND (reference sequence). The CDR3: CASSKQPTNEKLFF. DNA of the CDR3: TGTGCCAGTAGCAAACAGCCAACTAATGAAAAACTGTTTTTT.

Comment on this clone: An end of the junction differs from the germline gene, which may be a read error. This chain links TRBV5-8 with TRBJ2-1; 7 bases match TRBD2. The CDR3 totals 15 residues. Looked up from germline, CDR1 is SGHTS and CDR2 is YDEGEE. The CDR3 reads CASSSAGTTYDEQFF. CDR3 DNA: TGTGCCAGCAGCTCCGCCGGGACTACCTACGATGAGCAGTTCTTC.

On this clone: At one of its ends the junction is not consistent with the germline gene, which may arise from a read error. The chain recombines TRBV7-9 with TRBJ2-7; 8 positions agree with TRBD1. CDR3 length: 16 residues. From germline, CDR1 is SEHNR and CDR2 FQNEAQ (reference sequence). CDR3 nucleotide sequence: TGTTCCAGCAGCTTAGGACAGGGCCACTCAGACTACGAGCAGTACTTC. Its protein is CSSSLGQGHSDYEQYF.

The chain carries TRBV19 and TRBJ1-1; TRBD1 is a possible D gene (6 bases). This CDR3 region has 13 residues. The germline V and J ends were trimmed by 6 bases and 1 base, with 9 bases remaining between them. The V gene's germline CDR1 is LNHDA and CDR2 SQIVND (reference sequence). This chain's CDR3 is CASSPTGNTEAFF. As DNA, the CDR3 is TGTGCCAGTAGCCCGACAGGGAACACTGAAGCTTTCTTT.

The genes are TRBV18 and TRBJ1-5; a weak D match, TRBD1 (6 bases). V gave up 6 bases and J gave up 8 bases, with 14 bases separating them. Germline V gene sequence: CDR1 KGHSH, CDR2 LQKENI. This CDR3 has 13 amino acids. The CDR3, as DNA: TGTGCCAGCTCGGGGGCCCCTGGGAAGCCCCAGCATTTT. Protein sequence: CASSGAPGKPQHF.